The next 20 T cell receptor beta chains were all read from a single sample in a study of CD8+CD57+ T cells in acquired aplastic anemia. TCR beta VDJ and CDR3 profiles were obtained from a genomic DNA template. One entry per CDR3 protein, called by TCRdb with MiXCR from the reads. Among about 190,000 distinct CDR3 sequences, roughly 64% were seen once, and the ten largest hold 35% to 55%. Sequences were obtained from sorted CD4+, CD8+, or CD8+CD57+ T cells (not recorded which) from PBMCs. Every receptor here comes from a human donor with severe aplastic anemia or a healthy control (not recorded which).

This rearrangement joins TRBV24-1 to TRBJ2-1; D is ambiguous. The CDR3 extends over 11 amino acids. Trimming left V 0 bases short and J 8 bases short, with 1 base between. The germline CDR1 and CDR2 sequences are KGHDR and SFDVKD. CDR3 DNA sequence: TGTGCCACCAGTGATTTGGATGAGCAGTTCTTC. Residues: CATSDLDEQFF.

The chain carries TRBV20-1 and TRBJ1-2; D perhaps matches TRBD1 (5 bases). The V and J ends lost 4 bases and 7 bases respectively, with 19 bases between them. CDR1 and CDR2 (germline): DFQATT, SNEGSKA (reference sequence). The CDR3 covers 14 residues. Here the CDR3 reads CSAILDSGASGYTF. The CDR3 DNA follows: TGCAGTGCTATACTCGACAGTGGGGCGAGTGGCTACACCTTC.

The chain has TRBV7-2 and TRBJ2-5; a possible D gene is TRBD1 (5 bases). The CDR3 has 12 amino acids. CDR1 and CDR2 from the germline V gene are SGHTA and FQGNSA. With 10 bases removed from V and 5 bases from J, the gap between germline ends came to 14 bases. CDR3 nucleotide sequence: TGTGCCACCAAGGACACCGTCGAGACCCAGTACTTC. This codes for CATKDTVETQYF.

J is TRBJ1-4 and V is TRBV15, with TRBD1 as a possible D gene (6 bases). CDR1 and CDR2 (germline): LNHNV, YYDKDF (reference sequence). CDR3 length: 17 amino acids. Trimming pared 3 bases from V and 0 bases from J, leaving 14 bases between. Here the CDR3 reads CATSRWGAGATNEKLFF. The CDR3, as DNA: TGTGCCACCAGCAGGTGGGGGGCAGGGGCAACTAATGAAAAACTGTTTTTT. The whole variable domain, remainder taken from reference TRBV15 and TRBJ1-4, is DAMVIQNPRYQVTQFGKPVTLSCSQTLNHNVMYWYQQKSSQAPKLLFHYYDKDFNNEADTPDNFQSRRPNTSFCFLDIRSPGLGDTAMYLCATSRWGAGATNEKLFFGSGTQLSVL.

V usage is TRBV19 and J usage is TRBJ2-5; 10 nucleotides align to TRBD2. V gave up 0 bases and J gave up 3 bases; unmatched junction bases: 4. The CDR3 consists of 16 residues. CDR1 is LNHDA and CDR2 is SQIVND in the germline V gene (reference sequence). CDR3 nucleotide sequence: TGTGCCAGTAGTATAGATCTAGCGGGGGTCGAAGAGACCCAGTACTTC. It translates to CASSIDLAGVEETQYF.

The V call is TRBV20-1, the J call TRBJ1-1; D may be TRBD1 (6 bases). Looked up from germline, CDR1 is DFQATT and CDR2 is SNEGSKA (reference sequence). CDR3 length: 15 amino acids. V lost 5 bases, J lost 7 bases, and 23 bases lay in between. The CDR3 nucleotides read TGCAGTGCTCCCGGGGGGGGGCTCTCACCTCGTGAAGCTTTCTTT. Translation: CSAPGGGLSPREAFF.

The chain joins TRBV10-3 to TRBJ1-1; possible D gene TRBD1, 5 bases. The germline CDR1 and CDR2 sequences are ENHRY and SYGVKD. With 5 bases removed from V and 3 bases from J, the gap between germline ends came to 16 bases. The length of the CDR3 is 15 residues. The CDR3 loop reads CAISPGGWGDTEAFF. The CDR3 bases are TGTGCCATCAGTCCTGGGGGGTGGGGTGACACTGAAGCTTTCTTT.

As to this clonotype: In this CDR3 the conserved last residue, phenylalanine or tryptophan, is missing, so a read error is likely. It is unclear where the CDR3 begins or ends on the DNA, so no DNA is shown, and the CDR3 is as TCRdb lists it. CDR3 residues: CASSLGVGAS. The V gene is TRBV7-9, the J gene TRBJ2-2; the D segment call TRBD2 is taken from the table without a DNA check. The CDR3 adds up to 10 amino acids, both ends counted. Per germline, CDR1 SEHNR and CDR2 FQNEAQ (reference sequence).

CDR3 loop: CASSPLGGRSQETQYF. The DNA for the CDR3 is TGCGCCAGCAGTCCGTTGGGCGGGAGGAGCCAAGAGACCCAGTACTTC. This chain joins TRBV10-2 and TRBJ2-5; 8 bases align to TRBD2. Trimming at V came to 5 bases and at J to 1 base, leaving 9 bases not matched to a gene. This CDR3 spans 16 amino acids. Germline loops: CDR1 WSHSY, CDR2 SAAADI.

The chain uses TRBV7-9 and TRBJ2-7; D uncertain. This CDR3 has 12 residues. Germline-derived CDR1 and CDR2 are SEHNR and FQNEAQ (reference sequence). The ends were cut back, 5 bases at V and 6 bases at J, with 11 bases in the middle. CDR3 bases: TGTGCCAGCAGCCACCCTCCAGGCGAGCAGTACTTC. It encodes CASSHPPGEQYF.

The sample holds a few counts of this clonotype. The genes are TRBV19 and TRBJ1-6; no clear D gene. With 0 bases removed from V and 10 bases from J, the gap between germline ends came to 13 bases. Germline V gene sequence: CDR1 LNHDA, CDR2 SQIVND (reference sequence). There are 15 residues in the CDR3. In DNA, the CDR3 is TGTGCCAGTAGTATAGATCGAGCCGCTCAGTCACCCCTCCACTTT. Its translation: CASSIDRAAQSPLHF.

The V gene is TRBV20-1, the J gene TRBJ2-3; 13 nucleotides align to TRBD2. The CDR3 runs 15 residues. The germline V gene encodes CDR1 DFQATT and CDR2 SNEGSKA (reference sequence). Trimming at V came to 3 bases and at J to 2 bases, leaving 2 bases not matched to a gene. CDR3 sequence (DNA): TGCAGTGCTAGTACTAGCGGGAGGGCCACAGATACGCAGTATTTT. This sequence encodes CSASTSGRATDTQYF.

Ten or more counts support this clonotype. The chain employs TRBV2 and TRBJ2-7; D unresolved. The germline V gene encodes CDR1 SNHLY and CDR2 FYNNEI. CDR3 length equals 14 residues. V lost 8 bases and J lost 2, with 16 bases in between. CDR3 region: CASGPTARAYEQYF. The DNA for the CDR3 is TGTGCCAGCGGCCCCACGGCCAGAGCCTACGAGCAGTACTTC. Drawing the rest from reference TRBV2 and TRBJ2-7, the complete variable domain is EPEVTQTPSHQVTQMGQEVILRCVPISNHLYFYWYRQILGQKVEFLVSFYNNEISEKSEIFDDQFSVERPDGSNFTLKIRSTKLEDSAMYFCASGPTARAYEQYFGPGTRLTVT.

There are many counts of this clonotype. In DNA form, the CDR3 reads TGTGCCAGCAGCGCGGGACTTTATGAAAAACTGTTTTTT. It specifies CASSAGLYEKLFF. This chain links TRBV7-6 with TRBJ1-4, with D possibly TRBD1 on 5 matching bases. V lost 5 bases and J 6 bases, leaving 10 bases between the germline ends. The CDR3 spans 13 residues. Germline V gene sequence: CDR1 SGHVS, CDR2 FNYEAQ.

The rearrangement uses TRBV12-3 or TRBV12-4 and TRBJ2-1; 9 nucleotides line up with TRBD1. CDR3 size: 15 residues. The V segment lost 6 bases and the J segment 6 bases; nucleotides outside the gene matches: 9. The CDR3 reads CASSAPGQGRNEQFF. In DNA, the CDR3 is TGTGCCAGCAGCGCGCCGGGACAGGGTCGCAATGAGCAGTTCTTC.

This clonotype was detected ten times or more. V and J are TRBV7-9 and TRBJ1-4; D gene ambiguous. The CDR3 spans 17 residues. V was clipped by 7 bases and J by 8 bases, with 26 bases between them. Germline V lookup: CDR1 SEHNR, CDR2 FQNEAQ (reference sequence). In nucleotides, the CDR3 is TGTGCCAGCACAACTGGGAGGCAGAAGTTAAAGTGGGAAAAACTGTTTTTT. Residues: CASTTGRQKLKWEKLFF.

CDR3 sequence: CASSFPSGGADTQYF. In DNA form, the CDR3 reads TGTGCCAGCAGCTTTCCTAGCGGGGGGGCAGATACGCAGTATTTT. The chain links TRBV7-8 to TRBJ2-3; 12 bases fit TRBD2. Per the germline V gene, CDR1 is SGHVS and CDR2 is FQNEAQ. The CDR3 is made up of 15 amino acids. V shed 3 bases, J shed 4 bases, and the junction held 2 bases outside the gene matches.

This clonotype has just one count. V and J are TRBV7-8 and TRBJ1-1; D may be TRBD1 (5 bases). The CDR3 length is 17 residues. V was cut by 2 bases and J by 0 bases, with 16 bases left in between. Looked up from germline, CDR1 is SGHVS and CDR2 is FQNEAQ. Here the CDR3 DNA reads TGTGCCAGCAGCTTATACGACCGGGGCCGGATGAACACTGAAGCTTTCTTT. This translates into CASSLYDRGRMNTEAFF.

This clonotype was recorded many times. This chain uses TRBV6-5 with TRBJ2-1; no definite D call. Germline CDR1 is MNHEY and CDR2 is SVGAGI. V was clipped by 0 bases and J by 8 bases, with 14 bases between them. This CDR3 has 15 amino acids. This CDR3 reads CASSYSANKADEQFF. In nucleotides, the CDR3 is TGTGCCAGCAGTTACTCGGCTAATAAGGCGGATGAGCAGTTCTTC.

CDR3 bases: TGCGCCAGCAGCTTGGGGTCCCATCCCACGAGCCGCGAGCAGTACTTC. Its translation is CASSLGSHPTSREQYF. This chain joins TRBV5-1 and TRBJ2-7; D call uncertain. Trimming stripped 0 bases from V and 6 bases from J, with 19 bases between. CDR1 and CDR2 (germline): SGHRS, YFSETQ. CDR3 length: 16 residues.